This entry lists 24 T cell receptor beta chains sequenced from one sample in a study of vaccination effects on CD4 cells after COVID-19. Clones were read by immunoSEQ multiplex PCR, and TCRdb kept only the in-frame ones, dropping some. Of approximately 76,000 clones in the sample, around 78% were seen once. Antigens for these TCRs are unknown. The ViraFEST assay expanded antigen-specific CD4+ T cells with viral peptide pools before sequencing. Having been cultured for roughly 9 days, the cells underwent CD4+ T cell isolation. In the vaccine recipients, nucleocapsid antibodies were negative and there was no prior SARS-CoV-2 infection. This sample comprised CD4+ T cells from PBMCs cultured with SARS-CoV-2 spike peptides, obtained before COVID-19 vaccination. Receptors were obtained from a human donor who received a COVID-19 vaccine.

The rearrangement links TRBV5-1 to TRBJ2-5; 11 bases are a match to TRBD1. V shed 4 bases, J shed 3 bases, and the junction held 5 bases outside the gene matches. CDR3 size: 15 residues. The V gene's germline CDR1 is SGHRS and CDR2 YFSETQ. The CDR3 DNA follows: TGCGCCAGCAGCACCATGGGACAGGGGGAAGAGACCCAGTACTTC. This codes for CASSTMGQGEETQYF.

The V call is TRBV2, the J call TRBJ1-6; D remains ambiguous. The CDR3 consists of 13 residues. With 1 base removed from V and 6 bases from J, the gap between germline ends came to 4 bases. CDR1 is SNHLY and CDR2 is FYNNEI in the germline V gene. The CDR3 nucleotides are TGTGCCAGCAGTGAAGACAGTAATTCACCCCTCCACTTT. Amino acids: CASSEDSNSPLHF.

This clone was counted a single time. The chain recombines TRBV12-3 or TRBV12-4 with TRBJ2-2; D call uncertain. Trimming removed 5 bases from V and 2 bases from J, with 6 bases in between. There are 13 residues in the CDR3. CDR3 sequence reads: CASSLLNTGELFF. The CDR3 DNA sequence: TGTGCCAGCAGTCTCCTCAACACCGGGGAGCTGTTTTTT.

The chain uses TRBV12-3 or TRBV12-4 and TRBJ1-2; 10 bases are a match to TRBD1. CDR3 length: 13 residues. J lost 4 bases, V lost 6 bases, and 2 bases had no gene match. The DNA for the CDR3 is TGTGCCAGCAGGACAGGGGGCTCCTATGGCTACACCTTC. This sequence encodes CASRTGGSYGYTF.

The chain recombines TRBV7-2 with TRBJ1-5; 7 bases fit TRBD1. CDR1 SGHTA and CDR2 FQGNSA come from the germline V gene. After removal of 5 bases from V and 6 bases from J, the junction contained 7 bases not matched to a gene. This CDR3 contains 14 residues. The CDR3 sequence is CASSPQGSGQPQHF. For the CDR3, the DNA is TGTGCCAGCAGCCCACAGGGGTCGGGTCAGCCCCAGCATTTT.

The rearrangement joins TRBV7-2 to TRBJ2-5; 12 nucleotides match TRBD2. The length of the CDR3 is 15 residues. J lost 3 bases, V lost 4 bases, and 3 bases had no gene match. Germline CDR1 reads SGHTA; CDR2 reads FQGNSA. The CDR3 bases are TGTGCCAGCAGCTCGCCTAGCGGGGGGGAAGAGACCCAGTACTTC. As protein: CASSSPSGGEETQYF.

The CDR3 loop reads CASSPFDNTEAFF. The CDR3 DNA reads as TGTGCCAGCTCACCTTTCGATAACACTGAAGCTTTCTTT. The rearrangement uses TRBV18 and TRBJ1-1; D is undetermined. Trimming cost V 3 bases and J 2 bases, with 7 bases left between them. This CDR3 region has 13 residues. Per germline, CDR1 KGHSH and CDR2 LQKENI. The complete variable domain, with remaining parts taken from reference TRBV18 and TRBJ1-1, reads NAGVMQNPRHLVRRRGQEARLRCSPMKGHSHVYWYRQLPEEGLKFMVYLQKENIIDESGMPKERFSAEFPKEGPSILRIQQVVRGDSAAYFCASSPFDNTEAFFGQGTRLTVV.

This chain links TRBV5-6 with TRBJ2-7, with D perhaps assigned TRBD1 or TRBD2 (6 bases each). The V end lost 6 bases, the J end lost 0 bases, and 13 bases lay between the germline ends. Germline V gene lookup returns CDR1 SGHDT and CDR2 YYEEEE. The CDR3 spans 14 residues. The CDR3 nucleotides read TGTGCCAGCACCATGGAGGGGGGCTCCTACGAGCAGTACGTC. Protein sequence: CASTMEGGSYEQYV.

This clone was found once. The rearrangement joins TRBV9 to TRBJ1-2; D gene unclear. Germline CDR1 is SGDLS and CDR2 is YYNGEE. This CDR3 is built from 15 residues. The V end was cut by 0 bases, the J end by 7 bases, with 16 bases between. The CDR3 reads CASSVGIGESGGYTF. CDR3 DNA: TGTGCCAGCAGCGTAGGAATAGGAGAGTCCGGTGGCTACACCTTC. Using reference TRBV9 and TRBJ1-2 for the parts outside the CDR3, the full variable domain is DSGVTQTPKHLITATGQRVTLRCSPRSGDLSVYWYQQSLDQGLQFLIQYYNGEERAKGNILERFSAQQFPDLHSELNLSSLELGDSALYFCASSVGIGESGGYTFGSGTRLTVV.

The chain links TRBV9 to TRBJ1-6; D might be TRBD1 (5 bases). Trimming left V 3 bases short and J 10 bases short, with 14 bases between. CDR3 length: 14 amino acids. Germline V CDR1 and CDR2: SGDLS, YYNGEE. The CDR3 reads CASSARAESSPLHF. CDR3 nucleotides: TGTGCCAGCAGCGCCAGGGCTGAGAGCTCACCCCTCCACTTT.

This chain's CDR3 is CASSPSPGTGNYGYTF. CDR3 nucleotide sequence: TGTGCCAGCAGCCCGAGTCCCGGGACAGGGAACTATGGCTACACCTTC. This chain uses TRBV7-3 with TRBJ1-2, with TRBD1 identical over 9 bases. CDR1 is SGHTA, CDR2 FQGTGA, per germline. With 5 bases clipped from V and 2 bases from J, the junction kept 9 bases outside the gene matches. There are 16 residues in the CDR3.

The V gene is TRBV14, the J gene TRBJ1-2; D is perhaps TRBD1 (5 bases). The CDR3 is 16 residues long. From germline, CDR1 is SGHDN and CDR2 FVKESK. V lost 0 bases and J 3 bases, leaving 14 bases between the germline ends. CDR3 DNA sequence: TGTGCCAGCAGCCAAGATATTTGGCAGGGAGACTATGGCTACACCTTC. This translates into CASSQDIWQGDYGYTF.

This chain uses TRBV6-5 with TRBJ2-7; D gene ambiguous. The V end lost 8 bases, the J end lost 0 bases, and 8 bases lay between the germline ends. Germline V lookup: CDR1 MNHEY, CDR2 SVGAGI. The length of the CDR3 is 12 residues. The CDR3, as DNA: TGTGCCAGCCAGGCGGACTCCTACGAGCAGTACGTC. This sequence encodes CASQADSYEQYV.

This clone was seen only once. The chain employs TRBV6-5 and TRBJ1-4; TRBD1 agrees at 8 bases. The CDR3 runs to 14 residues. V shed 5 bases, J shed 5 bases, and the junction held 4 bases outside the gene matches. The germline CDR1 and CDR2 sequences are MNHEY and SVGAGI. This chain's CDR3 is CASSIQGGNEKLFF. CDR3 bases: TGTGCCAGCAGTATACAGGGGGGGAATGAAAAACTGTTTTTT.

The genes are TRBV6-6 and TRBJ2-2, with 8 bases that match TRBD2. V gave up 6 bases and J gave up 2 bases; unmatched junction bases: 2. CDR3 length: 14 residues. Germline V CDR1 and CDR2: MNHNY, SVGAGI (reference sequence). The CDR3 loop is CASSAGGNTGELFF. The CDR3 coding sequence is TGTGCCAGCAGCGCGGGGGGTAACACCGGGGAGCTGTTTTTT.

The rearrangement uses TRBV7-3 and TRBJ2-7, with a weak D call TRBD1 (6 bases). The CDR3 runs 14 residues. Germline V CDR1 and CDR2: SGHTA, FQGTGA. V lost 4 bases and J lost 3, with 13 bases in between. For the CDR3, the DNA is TGTGCCAGCAGCTCGCATGGACAGAGCTACGAGCAGTACGTC. Amino acids: CASSSHGQSYEQYV.

The J gene is TRBJ2-3, the V gene TRBV24-1, with TRBD1 as a possible D gene (6 bases). Trimming left V 0 bases short and J 5 bases short, with 11 bases between. The V gene's germline CDR1 is KGHDR and CDR2 SFDVKD. The length of the CDR3 is 15 residues. CDR3 DNA: TGTGCCACCAGTGATTTGGGGGACATCAGAGATACGCAGTATTTT. Translation: CATSDLGDIRDTQYF.

This clone was seen more than once but under ten times. V usage is TRBV6-1 and J usage is TRBJ1-5, with TRBD1 matching 11 bases. The CDR3 is 17 amino acids. Germline V CDR1 and CDR2: MNHNS, SASEGT. The V and J ends lost 4 bases and 4 bases, in that order; junction bases with no gene match: 9. CDR3 protein: CASSALNGQGANQPQHF. CDR3 sequence (DNA): TGTGCCAGCAGTGCCTTAAACGGACAGGGGGCTAATCAGCCCCAGCATTTT.

This clone was observed a single time. The J gene is TRBJ2-7, the V gene TRBV12-3 or TRBV12-4; no clear D. Trimming removed 5 bases from V and 0 bases from J, with 8 bases in between. The CDR3 sequence is 13 residues long. The CDR3 DNA sequence: TGTGCCAGCAGTCTGACGGGCTCCTACGAGCAGTACGTC. Amino acids: CASSLTGSYEQYV.

The chain has TRBV24-1 and TRBJ1-2; 7 positions match TRBD1. J was trimmed by 4 bases and V by 2 bases; bases with no gene match: 9. Germline values: CDR1 KGHDR, CDR2 SFDVKD. The CDR3 has 16 residues. The CDR3 protein is CATSDSQGVNSYGYTF. DNA of the CDR3: TGTGCCACCAGTGATTCCCAGGGGGTCAATAGCTATGGCTACACCTTC.

The CDR3 region is CASSPTGSDQPQHF. Written as DNA, the CDR3 is TGTGCCAGCAGCCCGACAGGGTCAGATCAGCCCCAGCATTTT. The genes are TRBV6-6 and TRBJ1-5; 7 nucleotides line up with TRBD1. Germline V gene lookup returns CDR1 MNHNY and CDR2 SVGAGI (reference sequence). This CDR3 region has 14 residues. Trimming at V came to 6 bases and at J to 5 bases, leaving 7 bases not matched to a gene.

The chain uses TRBV5-1 and TRBJ2-3; D perhaps matches TRBD2 (5 bases). Germline-derived CDR1 and CDR2 are SGHRS and YFSETQ. V lost 0 bases and J lost 1, with 9 bases in between. The CDR3 consists of 15 residues. CDR3 sequence (DNA): TGCGCCAGCAGCTTGGTGGACTCGCGCACAGATACGCAGTATTTT. Translating gives CASSLVDSRTDTQYF.

The gene calls are TRBV10-3 and TRBJ1-2; D is possibly TRBD1 (5 bases). From germline, CDR1 is ENHRY and CDR2 SYGVKD. The CDR3 extends over 16 amino acids. V lost 3 bases and J 7 bases, leaving 21 bases between the germline ends. CDR3 bases: TGTGCCATCAGTGACTCCAGGGTTGTGAGCAGGCCTGGCTACACCTTC. Translating gives CAISDSRVVSRPGYTF.

This chain links TRBV4-2 with TRBJ2-5; 8 nucleotides line up with TRBD2. Germline-derived CDR1 and CDR2 are LGHNA and YNFKEQ. This CDR3 comprises 14 residues. Unmatched junction bases numbered 2, after V lost 0 bases and J lost 5 bases. CDR3 nucleotides: TGTGCCAGCAGCCAAGATCGGGGGGGGGAGACCCAGTACTTC. Translating gives CASSQDRGGETQYF.